The 9 T cell receptor beta chains given below trace back to one sample, sequenced in a study of Graves' ophthalmopathy and Graves' hyperthyroidism. Scientists amplified the TCR beta CDR3 regions from RNA transcripts. An opening RT-PCR round employed HTBI primers and preceded a second-round multiplex PCR. TCRdb itself ran the multiplex PCR reads through MiXCR, one entry per CDR3 protein. The data hold 580,000 or so distinct CDR3 sequences, with approximately 35% observed a single time. The sample was peripheral blood or thyroid tissue (not recorded which). These receptors were obtained from an adult man with Graves' hyperthyroidism.

This clonotype has at least ten counts. The chain uses TRBV12-3 or TRBV12-4 and TRBJ1-3; D gene uncertain. V was clipped by 7 bases and J by 3 bases, with 7 bases between them. The CDR3 spans 12 residues. CDR3: CASKGFGNTIYF. In DNA, the CDR3 is TGTGCCAGCAAGGGTTTTGGAAACACCATATATTTT.

Notes on this clonotype: Just one base apart from a much larger clone, this may be a read error. The rearrangement uses TRBV6-2 or TRBV6-3 and TRBJ1-2, with TRBD1 matching 9 bases. CDR3 length: 15 amino acids. Germline loops: CDR1 MNHEY, CDR2 SVGEGT. In DNA form, the CDR3 reads TGTGCCGGCAGTTACTCACGGGACAGGGACTATGGCTACACCTTC. Protein: CAGSYSRDRDYGYTF.

This clonotype was counted at least ten times. The chain couples TRBV7-3 to TRBJ2-2; 9 bases fit TRBD1. The length of the CDR3 is 16 residues. Germline V gene sequence: CDR1 SGHTA, CDR2 FQGTGA. Trimming cost V 6 bases and J 0 bases; bases outside gene matches: 5. The CDR3 sequence: CASRLGTGPNTGELFF. The CDR3, as DNA: TGTGCCAGCAGGTTAGGGACAGGGCCGAACACCGGGGAGCTGTTTTTT.

As regards this clonotype: At one boundary the junction diverges from the germline segment, which might be a read error. The chain links TRBV10-2 to TRBJ2-7; tentatively, D is TRBD1 (6 bases). CDR1 and CDR2 (germline): WSHSY, SAAADI. This CDR3 is built from 14 residues. CDR3 in amino acids: CASSADRTSYKQYF. The CDR3 DNA follows: TGCGCCAGCAGTGCGGACAGAACCTCCTACAAGCAGTACTTC.

This clonotype appeared a few times. The genes are TRBV20-1 and TRBJ2-5; 8 bases line up with TRBD2. Trimming cost V 5 bases and J 3 bases; bases outside gene matches: 14. The CDR3 spans 16 residues. Germline CDR1 and CDR2: DFQATT and SNEGSKA (reference sequence). The CDR3 region is CSAPDTSGGKKETQYF. The CDR3 nucleotides are TGCAGTGCTCCCGACACTAGCGGCGGAAAAAAAGAGACCCAGTACTTC.

The V call is TRBV7-3, the J call TRBJ2-7, with 9 bases that match TRBD2. V lost 4 bases to trimming and J lost 5 bases; unmatched junction nucleotides: 6. Germline V gene data show CDR1 as SGHTA and CDR2 as FQGTGA. This CDR3 has 14 residues. The CDR3 loop reads CASSSSGNRDEQYF. The CDR3 DNA reads TGTGCCAGCAGCTCTAGCGGGAACCGTGACGAGCAGTACTTC.

This rearrangement joins TRBV7-2 to TRBJ1-2; D is perhaps TRBD1 (5 bases). The germline gives CDR1 SGHTA, CDR2 FQGNSA. This CDR3 has 15 residues. V was cut by 5 bases and J by 7 bases, with 20 bases left in between. Here the CDR3 reads CASSPPGPKGRGYTF. CDR3 nucleotide sequence: TGTGCCAGCAGCCCACCGGGACCGAAGGGTCGTGGCTACACCTTC.

As regards this clonotype: Given a much more abundant clone one base away, this may be a read error. The rearrangement uses TRBV12-3 or TRBV12-4 and TRBJ1-1; D might be TRBD1 (5 bases). The CDR3 covers 14 residues. V shed 6 bases and J shed 2 bases, with 13 bases lying between them. CDR3 residues: CASRLMGVNTEAFF. CDR3 bases: TGTGCCAGCAGGTTGATGGGGGTAAACACTGAAGCTTTCTTT.

This clonotype has a handful of counts. The rearrangement uses TRBV19 and TRBJ1-4; possible D gene TRBD1, 6 bases. Germline values: CDR1 LNHDA, CDR2 SQIVND (reference sequence). Trimming stripped 5 bases from V and 7 bases from J, with 17 bases between. This CDR3 has 15 residues. This CDR3 reads CASSVRGPSGEKLFF. Written as DNA, the CDR3 is TGTGCCAGTAGTGTCAGGGGCCCCTCGGGTGAAAAACTGTTTTTT.